A selection of T cell receptor beta chains follows, all from one sample in a study of identical twins. TCRdb re-analysed the 5' RACE reads in MiXCR, keeping a single row per CDR3 protein. The table shows approximately 210,000 distinct CDR3 sequences, with roughly a tenth occurring only once. The sequenced sample was memory (CD45RO+) T cells sorted from blood. The receptors were sampled from a woman aged 18-29 years in good health. CDR3s include the opening cysteine and the closing phenylalanine or tryptophan. D genes are given only for firm matches. Part of the rows lack a size; the others show once, few, many or a class for expanded clones.

clone_size j_call d_call v_call cdr3_nt cdr3_aa
few TRBJ2-5 - TRBV20-1 TGCAGTGCTAGAGCTGGGGGACCGGAGACCCAGTACTTC CSARAGGPETQYF
few TRBJ1-5 - TRBV10-3 TGTGCCATCTCGTCGGGGCGGAATCAGCCCCAGCATTTT CAISSGRNQPQHF
- TRBJ1-1 - TRBV6-5 TGTGCCAGCAGTTACGGATACCTCATGAACACTGAAGCTTTCTTT CASSYGYLMNTEAFF
few TRBJ1-1 TRBD1 TRBV2 TGTGCCAGCAGTGTGGGGACAGGGACTGAAGCTTTCTTT CASSVGTGTEAFF
few TRBJ2-2 TRBD2 TRBV29-1 TGCAGCGTACAGGACTCCGGGAGGAGCGGGGAGCTGTTTTTT CSVQDSGRSGELFF
- TRBJ2-1 - TRBV7-9 TGTGCCAGCAGCTTAGTCGGGCGATCTAGTTCCGACAATGAGCAGTTCTTC CASSLVGRSSSDNEQFF
- TRBJ1-2 TRBD1 TRBV12-3/TRBV12-4 TGTGCCAGCAGCCGTAGACAGGGATCCTCTGGCTACACCTTC CASSRRQGSSGYTF
- TRBJ2-5 TRBD2 TRBV20-1 TGCAGTGCTCTTGCGGGGGGGCGGGAAGAGACCCAGTACTTC CSALAGGREETQYF
few TRBJ1-1 - TRBV12-3/TRBV12-4 TGTGCCAGCAGTCGAAGACAGCTCGAAGCTTTCTTT CASSRRQLEAFF
few TRBJ1-1 - TRBV7-2 TGTGCCAGCAGCTTAAGTCCGACAGGGAACACTGAAGCTTTCTTT CASSLSPTGNTEAFF
few TRBJ2-1 TRBD2 TRBV12-3/TRBV12-4 TGTGCCAGCAGTTATTCTAGCGGGGGCCCCCTCAGCTCCTACAATGAGCAGTTCTTC CASSYSSGGPLSSYNEQFF
many TRBJ1-1 - TRBV7-7 TGTGCCAGCAGCTCCCAGGAGAACACTGAAGCTTTCTTT CASSSQENTEAFF
- TRBJ1-1 TRBD1 TRBV7-9 TGTGCCAGCAGCAAGACACAGGGGGCGCAGGCTTTCTTT CASSKTQGAQAFF
many TRBJ1-1 - TRBV6-1 TGTGCCAGCACTCCTCACGTGAACACTGAAGCTTTCTTT CASTPHVNTEAFF
few TRBJ2-7 - TRBV4-1 TGCGCCAGCAGCACTGGACTGAACTACGAGCAGTACTTC CASSTGLNYEQYF
- TRBJ1-5 - TRBV20-1 TGCAGTGCTAGAGTCCAAAGGAGCAATCAGCCCCAGCATTTT CSARVQRSNQPQHF
many TRBJ2-7 TRBD1 TRBV5-1 TGCGCCAGCAGCGAAGGGACAGGGCTTCTCGCTTACGAGCAGTACTTC CASSEGTGLLAYEQYF
few TRBJ1-1 - TRBV27 TGTGCCAGCAGTCGAGCGTCCTTATGGAACACTGAAGCTTTCTTT CASSRASLWNTEAFF
- TRBJ1-6 - TRBV29-1 TGCAGCCCTCGGAGGGTTAGGGAAAAACATAATTCACCCCTCCACTTT CSPRRVREKHNSPLHF
- TRBJ2-1 TRBD1 TRBV30 TGTGCCTGGAGTCTAAAGAGGGGACAGATCTACAATGAGCAGTTCTTC CAWSLKRGQIYNEQFF
- TRBJ2-5 TRBD2 TRBV6-1 TGTGCCAGCAGTGAGTTGGGAGGGGAAGAGACCCAGTACTTC CASSELGGEETQYF
- TRBJ2-3 TRBD2 TRBV3-1 TGTGCCAGCAGCCCCAGGACTAGCGGATCCACAGATACGCAGTATTTT CASSPRTSGSTDTQYF
- TRBJ2-1 - TRBV6-1 TGTGCCAGCAGACTAGCCTTTAGCTCCTACAATGAGCAGTTCTTC CASRLAFSSYNEQFF
few TRBJ2-5 TRBD2 TRBV18 TGTGCCAGCTCACCACTCCTGGCTAGCGGGAAGGAGACCCAGTACTTC CASSPLLASGKETQYF
- TRBJ2-3 TRBD2 TRBV9 TGTGCCAGCAGCGTTCGAGCTAGCGGGCGTAGCACAGATACGCAGTATTTT CASSVRASGRSTDTQYF
- TRBJ2-7 TRBD1 TRBV7-6 TGTGCCAGCAGCTCTGGACAGGGTGGCGAGCAGTACTTC CASSSGQGGEQYF
few TRBJ2-1 - TRBV6-5 TGTGCCAGCAGTTCCCAGGGAGAAGATGAGCAGTTCTTC CASSSQGEDEQFF
- TRBJ2-1 TRBD2 TRBV20-1 TGCAGTGCTAGATCCGGGACTAGCGGGGCCAATGAGCAGTTCTTC CSARSGTSGANEQFF
many TRBJ1-2 TRBD1 TRBV5-5 TGTGCCAGCAGCTGGGAACCGGGACAGGAGAATGGCTACACCTTC CASSWEPGQENGYTF
- TRBJ2-7 - TRBV10-2 TGCGCCAGCACCGCCTACTCGGGCTCCTACGAGCAGTACTTC CASTAYSGSYEQYF
few TRBJ2-7 - TRBV12-3/TRBV12-4 TGTGCCAGCAGCCCCCGGACGCGGGGGCGTCTCGACGAGCAGTACTTC CASSPRTRGRLDEQYF
few TRBJ1-2 TRBD1 TRBV28 TGTGCCAGCAGTTTATACACCGGGACAGGTGCTCGGCATGGCTACACCTTC CASSLYTGTGARHGYTF
few TRBJ2-5 TRBD2 TRBV27 TGTGCCAGCAGTTCACTAGCGGGGAGCATTGAAGAGACCCAGTACTTC CASSSLAGSIEETQYF
- TRBJ2-5 TRBD2 TRBV5-1 TGCGCCAGCAGCCGGTTCGCGGGGGATCTCCAAGAGACCCAGTACTTC CASSRFAGDLQETQYF
few TRBJ2-1 - TRBV12-3/TRBV12-4 TGTGCCAGCAGTTTTCAAAGTCTGTGGGTCGGGCCCTTC CASSFQSLWVGPF
- TRBJ2-2 - TRBV5-5 TGTGCCAGCAAGACCCGGGGCGATCGAGGGGGGGAGCTGTTTTTT CASKTRGDRGGELFF
many TRBJ1-2 TRBD1 TRBV11-1 TGTGCCACGTCCGGGACAGGGTCCCCGGAGTCCCTGTCCCCCTATGGCTACACCTTC CATSGTGSPESLSPYGYTF
- TRBJ2-7 TRBD1 TRBV5-1 TGCGCCAGCAGCTTCCAGGGGGCGATCTACGAGCAGTACTTC CASSFQGAIYEQYF
- TRBJ2-5 - TRBV7-2 TGTGCCAGCAGCCTTACCGTCCGAGAGACCCAGTACTTC CASSLTVRETQYF
few TRBJ2-1 - TRBV20-1 TGCAGTGCTAATGGGGACCTCCCAAATGAGCAGTTCTTC CSANGDLPNEQFF
once TRBJ2-3 - TRBV20-1 TGCAGTGCTAGAGACCCTCAGGGGCCTGACACAGATACGCAGTATTTT CSARDPQGPDTDTQYF
- TRBJ2-1 TRBD2 TRBV7-9 TGTGCCAGCAGACTTAGCGGGAGCGTCTACAATGAGCAGTTCTTC CASRLSGSVYNEQFF
many TRBJ2-5 - TRBV5-6 TGTGCCAGCAGCTTTGGGACGGTGAAAGAGACCCAGTACTTC CASSFGTVKETQYF
many TRBJ1-1 TRBD1 TRBV29-1 TGCAGCGTCGGTCAGGGGGCAGGTGAAGCTTTCTTT CSVGQGAGEAFF
many TRBJ2-7 - TRBV5-1 TGCGCCAGCAGCTCACAATCATCCCCCTTATACGAGCAGTACTTC CASSSQSSPLYEQYF
few TRBJ1-3 - TRBV5-1 TGCGCCAGCAGCTTGGGGATAGCTGGAAACACCATATATTTT CASSLGIAGNTIYF
- TRBJ2-3 - TRBV12-3/TRBV12-4 TGTGCCAGCACCCCAAGGGATACGCAGTATTTT CASTPRDTQYF
few TRBJ2-1 TRBD2 TRBV20-1 TGCAGTGCCGCCCCCCTAGCGGGTCTCTACAATGAGCAGTTCTTC CSAAPLAGLYNEQFF
few TRBJ2-2 - TRBV5-5 TGTGCCAGCAGCCGGCAGGGGAACACCGGGGAGCTGTTTTTT CASSRQGNTGELFF
- TRBJ1-5 - TRBV30 TGTGCCTGGAACGCGGGACTCGGGGATCAGCCCCAGCATTTT CAWNAGLGDQPQHF
many TRBJ2-1 - TRBV11-2 TGTGCCAGCAGTATAGAGGGGGGACAAGCTGAGCAGTTCTTC CASSIEGGQAEQFF
- TRBJ2-1 TRBD1 TRBV20-1 TGCAGTGCTAGAGACAGGACAGGGACTCACAATGAGCAGTTCTTC CSARDRTGTHNEQFF
- TRBJ2-4 - TRBV7-3 TGTGCCAGCAGCTTAGAACGGGGGGCTCGCATTCAGTACTTC CASSLERGARIQYF
few TRBJ1-1 - TRBV5-6 TGTGCCAGCAGCTTGGATCTTCGCAGGGAAACTGAAGCTTTCTTT CASSLDLRRETEAFF
- TRBJ2-7 - TRBV6-2/TRBV6-3 TGTGCCAGCACCGACGGGGGTTACGAGCAGTACTTC CASTDGGYEQYF
few TRBJ2-2 TRBD2 TRBV19 TGTGCCAGTAGACTTACTAGCGTCACCGGGGAGCTGTTTTTT CASRLTSVTGELFF
few TRBJ2-7 TRBD1 TRBV7-2 TGTGCCAGCAGCTTCCGAGACAGGGCCCCCTCCTACGAGCAGTACTTC CASSFRDRAPSYEQYF